One and the same sample provided the 12 T cell receptor beta chains below, sequenced in a study of blood T cell repertoires in COVID-19. The method was immunoSEQ multiplex PCR; TCRdb's version includes in-frame clones alone and lacks a portion of them. The table has about 400,000 clones, roughly 87% seen once. The material sequenced was PBMCs or T cells enriched from blood (not recorded which). All receptors derive from a woman in her thirties or forties with acute COVID-19.

In nucleotides, the CDR3 is TGTGCCTGGAGTGCAGGGATCTCTGGAAACACCATATATTTT. It is translated as CAWSAGISGNTIYF. The V gene is TRBV30, the J gene TRBJ1-3, with a possible D match to TRBD1 (5 bases). The V end was cut by 1 base, the J end by 0 bases, with 7 bases between. This CDR3 spans 14 amino acids. CDR1 and CDR2 (germline): GTSNPN, SVGIG (reference sequence).

CDR3 in DNA: TGTGCCAGTAGTAGTGGACAGGGGCTCCCTGGGGCCAACGTCCTGACTTTC. Amino acids: CASSSGQGLPGANVLTF. V gene TRBV19 combines with J gene TRBJ2-6, with 9 bases identical to TRBD1. There are 17 residues in the CDR3. Germline V gene lookup returns CDR1 LNHDA and CDR2 SQIVND (reference sequence). J lost 2 bases, V lost 4 bases, and 6 bases had no gene match.

The rearrangement uses TRBV4-1 and TRBJ2-1; 8 bases are shared with TRBD2. The J segment lost 4 bases and the V segment lost 4 bases, leaving 3 bases of the junction unmatched. The CDR3 has 14 amino acids. The germline V gene has CDR1 MGHRA and CDR2 YSYEKL. CDR3 sequence reads: CASSPTSAYNEQFF. CDR3 in DNA: TGCGCCAGCAGCCCGACTAGCGCATACAATGAGCAGTTCTTC.

In DNA, the CDR3 is TGTGCCAGCAGCCAGTACGAGTACAGGGGGGACTCCTACGAGCAGTACTTC. Translating it yields CASSQYEYRGDSYEQYF. V gene TRBV14 combines with J gene TRBJ2-7; TRBD1 matches 8 bases. The CDR3 is 17 amino acids. Germline V CDR1 and CDR2: SGHDN, FVKESK. V gave up 3 bases and J gave up 0 bases; unmatched junction bases: 10.

This rearrangement joins TRBV7-9 to TRBJ1-2; TRBD1 agrees at 10 bases. The CDR3 contains 13 residues. In germline, CDR1 is SEHNR, CDR2 FQNEAQ (reference sequence). V was pared by 3 bases and J by 8 bases, with 3 bases of the junction left unmatched. The CDR3 here is CASSFGTGVGYTF. CDR3 DNA sequence: TGTGCCAGCAGCTTCGGGACAGGGGTCGGCTACACCTTC.

CDR3 nucleotides: TGTGCCAGCAGCGTCGCGGGGGCGGTCTTAACCAGCACAGATACGCAGTATTTT. Its protein is CASSVAGAVLTSTDTQYF. The chain couples TRBV9 to TRBJ2-3; possibly TRBD2 for D (7 bases). The CDR3 spans 18 residues. Looked up from germline, CDR1 is SGDLS and CDR2 is YYNGEE. V was trimmed by 2 bases and J by 0 bases, leaving 19 bases between them.

This chain links TRBV19 with TRBJ1-2, with D unclear. Germline V CDR1 and CDR2: LNHDA, SQIVND (reference sequence). The germline V and J ends were trimmed by 5 bases and 2 bases, with 6 bases remaining between them. The CDR3 totals 12 residues. CDR3 bases: TGTGCCAGTAGTGGCATCAACTATGGCTACACCTTC. It codes for CASSGINYGYTF.

In this sample, this clone turned up once. J is TRBJ1-4 and V is TRBV18; weak D call: TRBD1 (5 bases). Trimming took off 3 bases at V and 4 bases at J, with 12 bases between the two ends. Germline V gene lookup returns CDR1 KGHSH and CDR2 LQKENI. This CDR3 contains 15 residues. The CDR3 DNA follows: TGTGCCAGCTCACCTAAACAGGCCCTTAATGAAAAACTGTTTTTT. Amino acid sequence: CASSPKQALNEKLFF. The entire variable domain, with the rest obtained from reference TRBV18 and TRBJ1-4, is as follows: NAGVMQNPRHLVRRRGQEARLRCSPMKGHSHVYWYRQLPEEGLKFMVYLQKENIIDESGMPKERFSAEFPKEGPSILRIQQVVRGDSAAYFCASSPKQALNEKLFFGSGTQLSVL.

The chain is built from TRBV19 and TRBJ1-2, with TRBD1 matching over 8 bases. After removal of 7 bases from V and 0 bases from J, the junction contained 13 bases not matched to a gene. The CDR3 contains 17 residues. Germline CDR1 and CDR2: LNHDA and SQIVND (reference sequence). The CDR3 DNA follows: TGTGCCAGTAATTTTGGGACAGGTTTTTTAGCTAACTATGGCTACACCTTC. Translation: CASNFGTGFLANYGYTF.

The chain carries TRBV30 and TRBJ2-2; 14 nucleotides align to TRBD2. The length of the CDR3 is 15 residues. Germline-derived CDR1 and CDR2 are GTSNPN and SVGIG (reference sequence). V lost 2 bases, J lost 6 bases, and 2 bases stayed unmatched. CDR3 region: CAWSQTSGGAGELFF. CDR3 nucleotides: TGTGCCTGGAGTCAGACTAGCGGGGGGGCCGGGGAGCTGTTTTTT. The variable domain in full, with the rest retrieved from reference TRBV30 and TRBJ2-2, is SQTIHQWPATLVQPVGSPLSLECTVEGTSNPNLYWYRQAAGRGLQLLFYSVGIGQISSEVPQNLSASRPQDRQFILSSKKLLLSDSGFYLCAWSQTSGGAGELFFGEGSRLTVL.

The chain is built from TRBV18 and TRBJ1-2; 10 bases match TRBD1. The ends lost 2 bases at V and 3 bases at J; junction bases unmatched: 3. This CDR3 is 15 amino acids long. Per germline, CDR1 KGHSH and CDR2 LQKENI. CDR3 DNA sequence: TGTGCCAGCTCACCAGTGACAGGGGGCGACTATGGCTACACCTTC. Encoded protein: CASSPVTGGDYGYTF.

The chain joins TRBV29-1 to TRBJ1-3; TRBD1 agrees at 7 bases. CDR3 length: 14 amino acids. V was pared by 3 bases and J by 4 bases, with 6 bases of the junction left unmatched. Germline V gene data show CDR1 as SQVTM and CDR2 as ANQGSEA. CDR3 nucleotide sequence: TGCAGCGTTGATACAGGGGTTTCAGGAAACACCATATATTTT. This codes for CSVDTGVSGNTIYF.